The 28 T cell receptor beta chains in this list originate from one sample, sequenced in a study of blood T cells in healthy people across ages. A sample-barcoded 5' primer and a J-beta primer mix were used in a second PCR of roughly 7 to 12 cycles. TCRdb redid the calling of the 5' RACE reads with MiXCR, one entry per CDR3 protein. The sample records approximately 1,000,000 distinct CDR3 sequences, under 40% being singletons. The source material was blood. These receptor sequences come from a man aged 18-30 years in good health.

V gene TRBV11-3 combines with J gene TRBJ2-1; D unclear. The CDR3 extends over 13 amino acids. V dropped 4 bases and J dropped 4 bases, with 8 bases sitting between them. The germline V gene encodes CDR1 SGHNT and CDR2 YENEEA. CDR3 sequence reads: CASSYGPYNEQFF. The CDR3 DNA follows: TGTGCCAGCAGCTACGGACCTTACAATGAGCAGTTCTTC. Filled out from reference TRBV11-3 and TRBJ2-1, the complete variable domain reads EAGVVQSPRYKIIEKKQPVAFWCNPISGHNTLYWYLQNLGQGPELLIRYENEEAVDDSQLPKDRFSAERLKGVDSTLKIQPAELGDSAVYLCASSYGPYNEQFFGPGTRLTVL.

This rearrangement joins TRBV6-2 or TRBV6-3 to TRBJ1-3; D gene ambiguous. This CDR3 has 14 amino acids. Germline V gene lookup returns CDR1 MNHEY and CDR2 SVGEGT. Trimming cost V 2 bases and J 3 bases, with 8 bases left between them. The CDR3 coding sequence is TGTGCCAGCAGTTACCGAGAAAATGGAAACACCATATATTTT. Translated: CASSYRENGNTIYF.

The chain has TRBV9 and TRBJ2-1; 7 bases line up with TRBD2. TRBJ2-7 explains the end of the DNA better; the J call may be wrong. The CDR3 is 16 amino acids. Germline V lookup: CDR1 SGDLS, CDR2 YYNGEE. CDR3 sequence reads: CASSVGGGGTYNEQYF. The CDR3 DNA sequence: TGTGCCAGCAGCGTAGGAGGCGGGGGTACCTACAATGAGCAGTACTTC.

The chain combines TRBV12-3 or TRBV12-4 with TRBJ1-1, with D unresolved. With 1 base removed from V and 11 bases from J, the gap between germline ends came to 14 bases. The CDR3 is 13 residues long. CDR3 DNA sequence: TGTGCCAGCAGTTTAGTAAACCTAGGAAGCGCTTTCTTT. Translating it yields CASSLVNLGSAFF.

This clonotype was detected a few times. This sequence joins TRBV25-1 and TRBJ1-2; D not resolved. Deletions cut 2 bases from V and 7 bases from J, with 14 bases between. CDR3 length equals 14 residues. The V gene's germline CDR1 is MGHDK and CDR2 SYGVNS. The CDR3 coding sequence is TGTGCCAGCAGTGAAAGAGGACCGCCCCGTGGCTACACCTTC. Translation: CASSERGPPRGYTF.

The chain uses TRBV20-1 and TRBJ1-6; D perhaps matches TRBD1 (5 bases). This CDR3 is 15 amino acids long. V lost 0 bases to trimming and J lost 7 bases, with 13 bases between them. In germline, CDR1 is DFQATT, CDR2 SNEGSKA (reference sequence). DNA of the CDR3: TGCAGTGCTAGAGATCGGGAAGGGGCCAATTCACCCCTCCACTTT. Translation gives CSARDREGANSPLHF.

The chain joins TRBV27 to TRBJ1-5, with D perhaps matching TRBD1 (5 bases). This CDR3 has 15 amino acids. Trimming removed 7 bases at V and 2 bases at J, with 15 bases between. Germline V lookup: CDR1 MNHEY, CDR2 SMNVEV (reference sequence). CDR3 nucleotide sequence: TGTGCCAGCAAGGGGAGGGTCGACGGCAATCAGCCCCAGCATTTT. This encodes CASKGRVDGNQPQHF.

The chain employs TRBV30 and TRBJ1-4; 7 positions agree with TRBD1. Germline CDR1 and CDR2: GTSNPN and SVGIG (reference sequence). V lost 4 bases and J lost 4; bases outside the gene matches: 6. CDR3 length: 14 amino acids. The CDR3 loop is CAWTRTGLNEKLFF. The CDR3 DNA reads TGTGCCTGGACGCGGACAGGTCTTAATGAAAAACTGTTTTTT. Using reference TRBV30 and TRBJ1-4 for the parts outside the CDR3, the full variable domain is SQTIHQWPATLVQPVGSPLSLECTVEGTSNPNLYWYRQAAGRGLQLLFYSVGIGQISSEVPQNLSASRPQDRQFILSSKKLLLSDSGFYLCAWTRTGLNEKLFFGSGTQLSVL.

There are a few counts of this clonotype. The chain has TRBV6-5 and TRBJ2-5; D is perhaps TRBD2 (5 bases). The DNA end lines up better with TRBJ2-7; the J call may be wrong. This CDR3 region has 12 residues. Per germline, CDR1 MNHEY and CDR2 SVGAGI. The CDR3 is CASSPSGDEQYF. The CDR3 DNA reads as TGTGCCAGCAGTCCTTCCGGGGACGAGCAGTACTTC.

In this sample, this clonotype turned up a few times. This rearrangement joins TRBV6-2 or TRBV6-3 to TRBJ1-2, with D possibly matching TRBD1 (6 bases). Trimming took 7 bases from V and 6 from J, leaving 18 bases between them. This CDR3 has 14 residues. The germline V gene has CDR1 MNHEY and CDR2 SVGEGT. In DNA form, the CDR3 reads TGTGCCAGCACCGAACTCGGGACACCTGATGGCTACACCTTC. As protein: CASTELGTPDGYTF.

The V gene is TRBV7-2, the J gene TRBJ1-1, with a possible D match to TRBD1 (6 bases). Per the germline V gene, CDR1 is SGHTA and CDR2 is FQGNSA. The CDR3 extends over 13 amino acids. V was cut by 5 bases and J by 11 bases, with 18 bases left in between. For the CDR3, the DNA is TGTGCCAGCAGCATGGCAACCTCCAGGGGTGCTTTCTTT. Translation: CASSMATSRGAFF.

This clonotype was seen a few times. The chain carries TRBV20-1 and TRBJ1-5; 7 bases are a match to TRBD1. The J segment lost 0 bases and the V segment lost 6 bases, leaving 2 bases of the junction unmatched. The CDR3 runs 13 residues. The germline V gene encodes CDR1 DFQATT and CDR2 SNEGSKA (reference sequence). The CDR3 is CSATGVSNQPQHF. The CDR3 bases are TGCAGTGCCACAGGGGTTAGCAATCAGCCCCAGCATTTT.

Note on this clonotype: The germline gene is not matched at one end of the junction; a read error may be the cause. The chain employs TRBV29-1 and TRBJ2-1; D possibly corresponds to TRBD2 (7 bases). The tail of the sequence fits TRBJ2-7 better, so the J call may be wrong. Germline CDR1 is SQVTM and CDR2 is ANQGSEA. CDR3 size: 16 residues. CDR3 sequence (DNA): TGCAGCGTCGAAGGCGATCGGGGGGCTTCCTACAATGAGCAGTACTTC. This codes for CSVEGDRGASYNEQYF.

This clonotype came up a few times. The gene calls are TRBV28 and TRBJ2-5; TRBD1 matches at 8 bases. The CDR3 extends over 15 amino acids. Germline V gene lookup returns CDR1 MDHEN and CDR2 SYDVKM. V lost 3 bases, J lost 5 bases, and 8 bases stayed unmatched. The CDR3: CASSFRTGREETQYF. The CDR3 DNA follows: TGTGCCAGCAGTTTTCGGACAGGGAGAGAGGAGACCCAGTACTTC.

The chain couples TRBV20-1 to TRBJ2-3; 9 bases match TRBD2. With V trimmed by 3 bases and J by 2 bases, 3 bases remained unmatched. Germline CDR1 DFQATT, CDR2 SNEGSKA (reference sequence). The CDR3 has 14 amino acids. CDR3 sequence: CSASSGGATDTQYF. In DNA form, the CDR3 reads TGCAGTGCTAGTAGCGGGGGTGCCACAGATACGCAGTATTTT.

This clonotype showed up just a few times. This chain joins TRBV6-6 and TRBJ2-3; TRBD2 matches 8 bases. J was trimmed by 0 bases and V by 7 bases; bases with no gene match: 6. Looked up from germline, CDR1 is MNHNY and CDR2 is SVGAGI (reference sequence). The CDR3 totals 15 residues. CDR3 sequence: CASTSERGSTDTQYF. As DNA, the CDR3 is TGTGCCAGCACCTCAGAGCGGGGGAGCACAGATACGCAGTATTTT.

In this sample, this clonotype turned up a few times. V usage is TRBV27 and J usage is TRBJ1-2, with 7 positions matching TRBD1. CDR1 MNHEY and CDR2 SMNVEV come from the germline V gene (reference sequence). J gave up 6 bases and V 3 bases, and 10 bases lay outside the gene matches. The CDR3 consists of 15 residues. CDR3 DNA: TGTGCCAGCAGTTTGTATGCAGGGGGAATCCATGGCTACACCTTC. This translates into CASSLYAGGIHGYTF.

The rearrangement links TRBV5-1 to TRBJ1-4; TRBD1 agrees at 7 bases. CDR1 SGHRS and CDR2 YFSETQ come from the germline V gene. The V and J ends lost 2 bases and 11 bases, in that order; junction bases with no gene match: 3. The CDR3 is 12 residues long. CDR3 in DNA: TGCGCCAGCAGCTTTGACAGGGTCAAACTGTTTTTT. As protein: CASSFDRVKLFF.

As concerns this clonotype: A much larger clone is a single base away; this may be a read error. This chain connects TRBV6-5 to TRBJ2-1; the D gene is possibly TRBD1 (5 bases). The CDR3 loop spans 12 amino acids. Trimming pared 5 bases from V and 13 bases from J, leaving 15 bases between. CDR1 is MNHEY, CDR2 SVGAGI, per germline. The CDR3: CASSRTQETQFF. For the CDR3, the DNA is TGTGCCAGCAGTCGGACACAAGAGACCCAGTTCTTC.

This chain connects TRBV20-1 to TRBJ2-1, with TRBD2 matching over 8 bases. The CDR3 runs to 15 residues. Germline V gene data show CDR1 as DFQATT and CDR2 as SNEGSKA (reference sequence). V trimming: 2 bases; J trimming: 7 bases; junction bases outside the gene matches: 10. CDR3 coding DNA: TGCAGTGCTAGACCTCGGGGTGAGCGGGGGAATGAGCAGTTCTTC. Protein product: CSARPRGERGNEQFF.

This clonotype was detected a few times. CDR3 bases: TGTGCCAGCAGCCAAGAGGAATTAGCGGGGGAAGATACGCAGTATTTT. This codes for CASSQEELAGEDTQYF. J is TRBJ2-3 and V is TRBV3-1; 9 positions agree with TRBD2. Germline CDR1 LGHDT, CDR2 YNNKEL (reference sequence). J lost 5 bases, V lost 0 bases, and 6 bases had no gene match. This CDR3 is built from 16 residues.

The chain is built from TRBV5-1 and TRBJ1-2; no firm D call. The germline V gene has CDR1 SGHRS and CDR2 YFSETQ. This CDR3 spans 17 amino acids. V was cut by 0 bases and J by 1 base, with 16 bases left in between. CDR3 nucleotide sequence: TGCGCCAGCAGCTTGGTTTCGATCAGGCCCAATAACTATGGCTACACCTTC. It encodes CASSLVSIRPNNYGYTF. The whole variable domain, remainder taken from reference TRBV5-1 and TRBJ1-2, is KAGVTQTPRYLIKTRGQQVTLSCSPISGHRSVSWYQQTPGQGLQFLFEYFSETQRNKGNFPGRFSGRQFSNSRSEMNVSTLELGDSALYLCASSLVSIRPNNYGYTFGSGTRLTVV.

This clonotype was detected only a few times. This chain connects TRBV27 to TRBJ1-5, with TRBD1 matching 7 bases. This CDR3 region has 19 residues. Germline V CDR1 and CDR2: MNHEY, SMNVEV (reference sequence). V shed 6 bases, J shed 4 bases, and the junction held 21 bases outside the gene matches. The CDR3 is CASRSLGRDSFAFNQPQHF. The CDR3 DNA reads TGTGCCAGCAGATCCCTTGGGAGGGACAGCTTCGCATTTAATCAGCCCCAGCATTTT.

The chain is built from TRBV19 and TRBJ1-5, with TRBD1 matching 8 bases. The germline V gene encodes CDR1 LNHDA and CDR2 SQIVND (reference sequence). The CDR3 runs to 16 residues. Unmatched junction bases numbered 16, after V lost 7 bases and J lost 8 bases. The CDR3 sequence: CASTTDPVGQGKPQHF. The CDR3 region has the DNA TGTGCCAGTACGACCGACCCAGTTGGACAGGGAAAGCCCCAGCATTTT.

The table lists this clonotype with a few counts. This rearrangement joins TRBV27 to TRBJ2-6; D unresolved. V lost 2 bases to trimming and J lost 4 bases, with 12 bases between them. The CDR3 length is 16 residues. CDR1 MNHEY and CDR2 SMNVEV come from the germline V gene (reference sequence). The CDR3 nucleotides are TGTGCCAGCAGTTTAGTATCGGTGTCCGGGGCCAACGTCCTGACTTTC. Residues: CASSLVSVSGANVLTF.

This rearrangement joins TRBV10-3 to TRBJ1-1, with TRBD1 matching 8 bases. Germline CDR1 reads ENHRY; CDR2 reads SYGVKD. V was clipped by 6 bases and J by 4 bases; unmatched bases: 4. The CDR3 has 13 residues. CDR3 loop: CAISLTGGTEAFF. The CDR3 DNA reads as TGTGCCATCAGCCTTACAGGGGGCACTGAAGCTTTCTTT.

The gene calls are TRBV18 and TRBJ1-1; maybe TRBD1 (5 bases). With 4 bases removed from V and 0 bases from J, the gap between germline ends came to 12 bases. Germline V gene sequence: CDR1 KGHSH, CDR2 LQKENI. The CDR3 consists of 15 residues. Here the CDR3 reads CASSLLDSMNTEAFF. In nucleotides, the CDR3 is TGTGCCAGCTCACTACTAGACAGTATGAACACTGAAGCTTTCTTT.

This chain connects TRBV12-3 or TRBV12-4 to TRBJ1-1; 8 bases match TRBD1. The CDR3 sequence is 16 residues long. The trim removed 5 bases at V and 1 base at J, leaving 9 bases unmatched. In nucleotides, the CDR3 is TGTGCCAGCAGTCCAAGGGACAGGACCCCGAACACTGAAGCTTTCTTT. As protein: CASSPRDRTPNTEAFF.